These 17 T cell receptor beta chains were all obtained from the same sample, sequenced in a study of T cell responses to AZD1222 COVID-19 vaccine (dated by TCRdb to 2020 to 2023). What this sample's time point label stands for: baseline before first vaccination. The method was the immunoSEQ multiplex PCR assay. This is the immuneACCESS table as TCRdb keeps it, with only in-frame sequences that have V and J called. A part of the clones is gone; compared with another copy, unresolved V genes explain less than half, and the rest is unexplained. For this sample there are about 110,000 clones; about nine tenths appear just once. The ten largest clonotypes hold 6.5% to 9.5% of the sample. The specimen was peripheral blood, collected on day 0 of AZD1222 vaccination. The receptor source for this set is an adult in good health.

Points on this clone: This specimen includes other DNA sequences encoding the same CDR3. In DNA, the CDR3 is TGTGCCAGCACGTCCCCGGGAAACACCATATATTTT. This gives the protein CASTSPGNTIYF. This sequence joins TRBV28 and TRBJ1-3; D not certain. The germline V and J ends were trimmed by 7 bases and 4 bases, with 8 bases remaining between them. The CDR3 is 12 amino acids. Germline CDR1 reads MDHEN; CDR2 reads SYDVKM.

This clone was found once. V and J are TRBV6-5 and TRBJ2-1, with TRBD2 matching 10 bases. The CDR3 extends over 16 amino acids. V lost 4 bases and J lost 6; bases outside the gene matches: 9. Per the germline V gene, CDR1 is MNHEY and CDR2 is SVGAGI. CDR3 sequence reads: CASSSSGTSAPNEQFF. The DNA of the CDR3 is TGTGCCAGCAGTTCCTCCGGGACTAGCGCGCCCAATGAGCAGTTCTTC.

The chain combines TRBV5-5 with TRBJ2-3; 9 bases fit TRBD2. Trimming removed 0 bases from V and 1 base from J; junction bases left unmatched: 9. Per germline, CDR1 SGHKS and CDR2 YYEKEE (reference sequence). The CDR3 loop spans 18 amino acids. CDR3 loop: CASSLAGRRGGRTDTQYF. Written as DNA, the CDR3 is TGTGCCAGCAGCTTGGCTGGACGGCGGGGGGGCCGCACAGATACGCAGTATTTT.

This chain connects TRBV6-1 to TRBJ2-6, with D possibly TRBD1 on 6 matching bases. The CDR3 has 18 residues. Trimming took off 4 bases at V and 0 bases at J, with 16 bases between the two ends. Germline V CDR1 and CDR2: MNHNS, SASEGT. The CDR3 DNA reads as TGTGCCAGCAGTGGCGCCCGGGACACCCGCTCTGGGGCCAACGTCCTGACTTTC. Translating it yields CASSGARDTRSGANVLTF.

The chain carries TRBV4-3 and TRBJ2-7; 11 positions match TRBD1. J gave up 7 bases and V 3 bases, and 5 bases lay outside the gene matches. Germline V gene sequence: CDR1 LGHNA, CDR2 YSLEER. The CDR3 sequence is 14 residues long. CDR3: CASSHADRGQEQYF. CDR3 nucleotide sequence: TGCGCCAGCAGCCACGCGGACAGGGGGCAGGAGCAGTACTTC.

In DNA, the CDR3 is TGTGCCAGCAGCCCCCGGGGTAAGGCTGAAGCTTTCTTT. Its translation is CASSPRGKAEAFF. This chain connects TRBV7-3 to TRBJ1-1, with no clear D. This CDR3 is built from 13 residues. The germline CDR1 and CDR2 sequences are SGHTA and FQGTGA. V was cut by 5 bases and J by 6 bases, with 13 bases left in between. Variable domain in full (rest from reference TRBV7-3 and TRBJ1-1): GAGVSQTPSNKVTEKGKYVELRCDPISGHTALYWYRQSLGQGPEFLIYFQGTGAADDSGLPNDRFFAVRPEGSVSTLKIQRTERGDSAVYLCASSPRGKAEAFFGQGTRLTVV.

The rearrangement links TRBV5-5 to TRBJ2-2, with TRBD2 identical over 7 bases. CDR1 and CDR2 from the germline V gene are SGHKS and YYEKEE (reference sequence). The trim removed 4 bases at V and 5 bases at J, leaving 14 bases unmatched. The CDR3 has 17 residues. This chain's CDR3 is CASSRDYFLVGTGELFF. The DNA of the CDR3 is TGTGCCAGCAGCCGGGACTATTTCTTGGTGGGGACCGGGGAGCTGTTTTTT.

This chain connects TRBV7-9 to TRBJ1-3, with D possibly matching TRBD1 (6 bases). Germline V CDR1 and CDR2: SEHNR, FQNEAQ (reference sequence). The length of the CDR3 is 15 residues. Deletions cut 5 bases from V and 3 bases from J, with 14 bases between. The CDR3 DNA follows: TGTGCCAGCAGCAAACGGGGGGCGGATGGAAACACCATATATTTT. This sequence encodes CASSKRGADGNTIYF.

The rearrangement links TRBV30 to TRBJ1-2; 9 positions agree with TRBD1. Germline values: CDR1 GTSNPN, CDR2 SVGIG (reference sequence). J gave up 2 bases and V 5 bases, and 3 bases lay outside the gene matches. This CDR3 has 13 residues. The CDR3 bases are TGTGCCTGGGCGGGACAGGGAAACTATGGCTACACCTTC. Protein product: CAWAGQGNYGYTF.

This clone was seen just once. V usage is TRBV29-1 and J usage is TRBJ1-1, with TRBD1 matching 10 bases. Losses at the gene ends were 6 bases for V and 2 bases for J; bases not matched to a gene: 3. In germline, CDR1 is SQVTM, CDR2 ANQGSEA. This CDR3 has 13 amino acids. CDR3 residues: CSVGTGANTEAFF. The CDR3 DNA is TGCAGCGTGGGGACAGGGGCTAACACTGAAGCTTTCTTT.

The rearrangement joins TRBV6-6 to TRBJ1-6; D call uncertain. The ends were cut back, 10 bases at V and 6 bases at J, with 13 bases in the middle. Per the germline V gene, CDR1 is MNHNY and CDR2 is SVGAGI (reference sequence). CDR3 length equals 13 residues. The CDR3: CATSPGSNSPLHF. CDR3 coding DNA: TGTGCCACCTCTCCAGGCTCTAATTCACCCCTCCACTTT.

V is TRBV18 and J is TRBJ2-1, with TRBD2 identical over 10 bases. The CDR3 runs 15 residues. J lost 9 bases, V lost 3 bases, and 8 bases had no gene match. Germline assignment: CDR1 KGHSH and CDR2 LQKENI. DNA of the CDR3: TGTGCCAGCTCACCGAGGAGCGGGGGGGCAGTTGAGCAGTTCTTC. Translation: CASSPRSGGAVEQFF.

In the case of this clone: A read error may account for a junction end that differs from germline. The V and J genes are TRBV7-6 and TRBJ2-3, with 10 bases lining up with TRBD2. CDR1 and CDR2 from the germline V gene are SGHVS and FNYEAQ. The CDR3 spans 15 residues. The CDR3 region has the DNA TGTGCCAGCAGCCTAGCGGGGGCCAGCCCAGATACGCAGTATTTT. This codes for CASSLAGASPDTQYF.

The DNA of the CDR3 is TGCAGCGTGGACCTAGCGGGTGACACCGGGGAGCTGTTTTTT. It codes for CSVDLAGDTGELFF. V usage is TRBV29-1 and J usage is TRBJ2-2; 8 bases align to TRBD2. The CDR3 is made up of 14 amino acids. Germline assignment: CDR1 SQVTM and CDR2 ANQGSEA. V dropped 6 bases and J dropped 3; count of bases not matched to a gene: 6.

The rearrangement uses TRBV5-6 and TRBJ2-5; D possibly corresponds to TRBD1 (5 bases). The CDR3 is 14 residues long. The V gene lost 4 bases and the J gene lost 4 bases, with 14 bases spanning the gap. In germline, CDR1 is SGHDT, CDR2 YYEEEE. Here the CDR3 DNA reads TGTGCCAGCAGCGGGGCGTTCAGTGGAGAGACCCAGTACTTC. Protein sequence: CASSGAFSGETQYF.

The J gene is TRBJ2-7, the V gene TRBV6-5; no definite D call. This CDR3 spans 13 amino acids. CDR1 is MNHEY, CDR2 SVGAGI, per germline. V shed 2 bases and J shed 2 bases, with 7 bases lying between them. The CDR3, as DNA: TGTGCCAGCAGTTACGCGTCAGCCTACGAGCAGTACTTC. The encoded protein is CASSYASAYEQYF.

This clone was seen a handful of times. The chain joins TRBV10-2 to TRBJ1-1; possible D gene TRBD1, 6 bases. V was cut by 5 bases and J by 3 bases, with 10 bases left in between. The CDR3 is 13 amino acids. Germline lookup yields CDR1 WSHSY and CDR2 SAAADI. CDR3 residues: CASSRDTYTEAFF. The CDR3 DNA is TGCGCCAGCAGTCGGGACACCTACACTGAAGCTTTCTTT.